The 26 T cell receptor beta chains presented below share a single source sample, sequenced in a study of blood T cell repertoires in COVID-19. The data were produced by immunoSEQ multiplex PCR, yet TCRdb's version contains in-frame clones alone and is incomplete. Of around 470,000 clones listed, 90% were seen once; the top ten hold about 0.6%. Sequenced input: PBMCs or T cells enriched from blood (not recorded which). The source is a young man who had recovered from COVID-19.

J is TRBJ1-6 and V is TRBV21-1; no DNA check was done on the table's D call, TRBD1. TRBV21-1 is a recognized pseudogene. The CDR3 sequence is 17 residues long. CDR3 residues: CARAGTVPYCYNSPLHF. Written as DNA, the CDR3 is TGTGCCAGAGCCGGGACAGTTCCTTATTGCTATAATTCACCCCTCCACTTT.

V is TRBV18 and J is TRBJ1-2, with 8 bases fitting TRBD1. CDR3 length: 15 residues. The V and J ends lost 1 base and 6 bases, in that order; junction bases with no gene match: 7. The germline CDR1 and CDR2 sequences are KGHSH and LQKENI. The CDR3 loop is CASSPRLDRGHGYTF. Written as DNA, the CDR3 is TGTGCCAGCTCACCACGTCTCGACAGGGGCCATGGCTACACCTTC.

The table lists this clone with many counts. V gene TRBV6-1 combines with J gene TRBJ2-3; 9 bases align to TRBD1. The CDR3 contains 16 residues. Germline CDR1 is MNHNS and CDR2 is SASEGT. V lost 2 bases and J lost 4; bases outside the gene matches: 7. The CDR3 DNA follows: TGTGCCAGCAGTGAAACAGGGGGCGAGGGCGCAGATACGCAGTATTTT. Translating it yields CASSETGGEGADTQYF.

This rearrangement joins TRBV7-3 to TRBJ2-1; TRBD1 matches at 8 bases. CDR1 is SGHTA, CDR2 FQGTGA, per germline. Trimming at V came to 5 bases and at J to 2 bases, leaving 8 bases not matched to a gene. The CDR3 spans 16 residues. The CDR3 loop is CASSPNAGGPYNEQFF. CDR3 sequence (DNA): TGTGCCAGCAGCCCCAACGCAGGGGGCCCCTACAATGAGCAGTTCTTC.

This chain uses TRBV7-9 with TRBJ1-2, with D maybe TRBD1 (6 bases). V lost 0 bases and J 4 bases, leaving 12 bases between the germline ends. The CDR3 length is 15 residues. The germline V gene encodes CDR1 SEHNR and CDR2 FQNEAQ (reference sequence). DNA for the CDR3: TGTGCCAGCAGCTTAGCCCTAGGACAGTTCTATGGCTACACCTTC. The encoded protein is CASSLALGQFYGYTF.

This chain joins TRBV7-9 and TRBJ2-4, with 7 bases matching TRBD1. The trim removed 5 bases at V and 5 bases at J, leaving 6 bases unmatched. The CDR3 consists of 14 residues. CDR1 and CDR2 (germline): SEHNR, FQNEAQ (reference sequence). This CDR3 reads CASSTRQGENIQYF. The CDR3 DNA follows: TGTGCCAGCAGCACCCGACAGGGTGAAAACATTCAGTACTTC. The full variable domain, completed using reference TRBV7-9 and TRBJ2-4, is DTGVSQNPRHKITKRGQNVTFRCDPISEHNRLYWYRQTLGQGPEFLTYFQNEAQLEKSRLLSDRFSAERPKGSFSTLEIQRTEQGDSAMYLCASSTRQGENIQYFGAGTRLSVL.

In nucleotides, the CDR3 is TGTGCCAGCTCGTATCCTAACTCCTACGAGCAGTACTTC. Translated: CASSYPNSYEQYF. The gene calls are TRBV18 and TRBJ2-7; no clear D gene. Between the trimmed V and J ends, which lost 6 bases and 0 bases, there was a span of 9 bases. CDR1 is KGHSH, CDR2 LQKENI, per germline. This CDR3 region has 13 residues.

The gene calls are TRBV24-1 and TRBJ1-2; D perhaps matches TRBD1 (6 bases). This CDR3 has 15 amino acids. The germline gives CDR1 KGHDR, CDR2 SFDVKD. Trimming cost V 4 bases and J 8 bases, with 19 bases left between them. The CDR3 is CATSDPGGGRVGYTF. In DNA, the CDR3 is TGTGCCACCAGTGACCCTGGCGGGGGGCGAGTCGGCTACACCTTC.

The J gene is TRBJ2-5, the V gene TRBV4-2; TRBD2 agrees at 7 bases. The CDR3 loop spans 15 amino acids. V shed 5 bases, J shed 0 bases, and the junction held 6 bases outside the gene matches. Germline CDR1 reads LGHNA; CDR2 reads YNFKEQ. The CDR3 here is CASSGRDSNQETQYF. CDR3 DNA: TGTGCCAGCAGCGGGAGGGACTCGAACCAAGAGACCCAGTACTTC.

The chain joins TRBV12-5 to TRBJ1-5, with D unclear. This CDR3 is built from 13 residues. V lost 1 base and J lost 11, with 12 bases in between. The V gene's germline CDR1 is LGHNT and CDR2 FRNRAP. CDR3 sequence (DNA): TGTGCTAGTGGTTTGGATTTCGGTATGGCCCAGCATTTT. Translated, it gives CASGLDFGMAQHF.

This rearrangement joins TRBV4-1 to TRBJ1-4, with 8 positions matching TRBD1. Germline trimming cut 4 bases from V and 0 bases from J; bases unmatched to any gene: 7. The germline gives CDR1 MGHRA, CDR2 YSYEKL. There are 17 residues in the CDR3. CDR3 sequence: CASSLRSTGATNEKLFF. CDR3 nucleotides: TGCGCCAGCAGCCTCCGATCGACAGGGGCAACTAATGAAAAACTGTTTTTT.

J is TRBJ1-2 and V is TRBV25-1; maybe TRBD1 (6 bases). This CDR3 is built from 14 residues. Germline assignment: CDR1 MGHDK and CDR2 SYGVNS. V was cut by 1 base and J by 7 bases, with 13 bases left in between. CDR3 sequence: CASSEWGGPGGYTF. CDR3 coding DNA: TGTGCCAGCAGTGAATGGGGGGGGCCAGGTGGCTACACCTTC.

This clone has a single count. The J gene is TRBJ2-5, the V gene TRBV5-4; perhaps TRBD1 as D (6 bases). CDR1 is SGHNT and CDR2 is YYREEE in the germline V gene (reference sequence). This CDR3 has 16 residues. The ends were cut back, 2 bases at V and 6 bases at J, with 20 bases in the middle. The CDR3 spells CASSLKNRVGRQTQYF. The CDR3 DNA reads as TGTGCCAGCAGCTTAAAGAACAGGGTCGGTCGACAGACCCAGTACTTC.

This clone was recorded only once. The chain links TRBV2 to TRBJ1-4, with a possible D match to TRBD1 (6 bases). Germline assignment: CDR1 SNHLY and CDR2 FYNNEI. The CDR3 contains 15 residues. Between the trimmed V and J ends, which lost 8 bases and 7 bases, there was a span of 20 bases. The CDR3 region has the DNA TGTGCCAGCTCACAAGAGGGAACCAGGGGTGAAAAACTGTTTTTT. Translating it yields CASSQEGTRGEKLFF.

This rearrangement joins TRBV5-1 to TRBJ1-1; tentatively, D is TRBD1 (5 bases). The V end lost 2 bases, the J end lost 5 bases, and 10 bases lay between the germline ends. This CDR3 comprises 13 residues. Germline loops: CDR1 SGHRS, CDR2 YFSETQ. CDR3 coding DNA: TGCGCCAGCAGCTTCAGGGAACGTACTGAAGCTTTCTTT. Its translation: CASSFRERTEAFF.

This clone was recorded once. The chain links TRBV21-1 to TRBJ1-5; the D call TRBD1 from the table was never checked on the DNA. TRBV21-1 is a pseudogene locus. CDR3 length equals 15 residues. The CDR3, as DNA: TGTGCCCCCAATGGGCAGACAGGGGAGACGCAGCCCCAGCATTTT. Protein product: CAPNGQTGETQPQHF.

This clone was seen a single time. The chain couples TRBV18 to TRBJ1-1; tentatively, D is TRBD1 (6 bases). Germline lookup yields CDR1 KGHSH and CDR2 LQKENI. The V gene lost 4 bases and the J gene lost 3 bases, with 12 bases spanning the gap. The CDR3 covers 14 residues. As DNA, the CDR3 is TGTGCCAGCTCACGAATTCCAGGGGACACTGAAGCTTTCTTT. As protein: CASSRIPGDTEAFF.

The rearrangement uses TRBV5-1 and TRBJ1-2, with 9 bases lining up with TRBD1. CDR1 and CDR2 from the germline V gene are SGHRS and YFSETQ. With V trimmed by 0 bases and J by 2 bases, 5 bases remained unmatched. The CDR3 has 16 amino acids. CDR3 bases: TGCGCCAGCAGCTTGGACCGGGACAGGGTCAACTATGGCTACACCTTC. This translates into CASSLDRDRVNYGYTF.

The chain joins TRBV9 to TRBJ2-1; a weak D match, TRBD2 (6 bases). Germline V gene sequence: CDR1 SGDLS, CDR2 YYNGEE. CDR3 length: 15 residues. The V end was cut by 0 bases, the J end by 9 bases, with 16 bases between. The CDR3 sequence: CASSVAGVGLGEQFF. The CDR3 bases are TGTGCCAGCAGCGTAGCGGGGGTCGGTCTAGGTGAGCAGTTCTTC. Combining the CDR3 with reference TRBV9 and TRBJ2-1 gives the whole variable domain DSGVTQTPKHLITATGQRVTLRCSPRSGDLSVYWYQQSLDQGLQFLIQYYNGEERAKGNILERFSAQQFPDLHSELNLSSLELGDSALYFCASSVAGVGLGEQFFGPGTRLTVL.

The V and J genes are TRBV28 and TRBJ2-7; tentative D call: TRBD2 (5 bases). The germline CDR1 and CDR2 sequences are MDHEN and SYDVKM. The CDR3 length is 15 residues. V was pared by 2 bases and J by 7 bases, with 18 bases between. CDR3 DNA sequence: TGTGCCAGCAGTTTAATTGGGCGGGTTTTTGGGGAGCAGTACTTC. Translated: CASSLIGRVFGEQYF.

V gene TRBV29-1 combines with J gene TRBJ2-4; possibly TRBD1 for D (6 bases). The CDR3 sequence is 17 residues long. Germline V CDR1 and CDR2: SQVTM, ANQGSEA. V dropped 5 bases and J dropped 2 bases, with 22 bases sitting between them. Here the CDR3 reads CSVRPGVGRGTKNIQYF. CDR3 DNA sequence: TGCAGCGTTAGACCAGGGGTCGGAAGGGGTACCAAAAACATTCAGTACTTC.

The J gene is TRBJ1-1, the V gene TRBV28; TRBD1 matches at 10 bases. Germline-derived CDR1 and CDR2 are MDHEN and SYDVKM. The CDR3 loop spans 15 amino acids. V dropped 6 bases and J dropped 1; count of bases not matched to a gene: 5. The CDR3 DNA follows: TGTGCCAGCAGCCGACAGGGGGCGCGGAACACTGAAGCTTTCTTT. Translating gives CASSRQGARNTEAFF.

The chain has TRBV10-3 and TRBJ1-3, with TRBD1 identical over 7 bases. V gave up 6 bases and J gave up 0 bases; unmatched junction bases: 2. This CDR3 is 14 amino acids long. CDR1 is ENHRY and CDR2 is SYGVKD in the germline V gene. CDR3 in amino acids: CAIRGTASGNTIYF. The DNA of the CDR3 is TGTGCCATCAGAGGGACAGCCTCTGGAAACACCATATATTTT.

Worth noting for this clone: Within the sample, other DNA sequences also encode this same CDR3. The chain uses TRBV20-1 and TRBJ2-7, with 9 bases fitting TRBD1. V shed 3 bases and J 2 bases; nucleotides not matched to a gene: 5. Germline V lookup: CDR1 DFQATT, CDR2 SNEGSKA (reference sequence). The CDR3 consists of 14 residues. The CDR3 reads CSASTGTGTYEQYF. The CDR3 DNA reads TGCAGTGCTAGTACCGGGACAGGGACCTACGAGCAGTACTTC.

The genes are TRBV5-6 and TRBJ1-1; D unclear. This CDR3 is built from 12 residues. Trimming removed 0 bases from V and 11 bases from J, with 11 bases in between. Germline V CDR1 and CDR2: SGHDT, YYEEEE. CDR3 sequence reads: CASSLGGSRAFF. CDR3 DNA: TGTGCCAGCAGCTTGGGAGGGTCTCGGGCTTTCTTT.

The chain combines TRBV9 with TRBJ2-6; unclear D gene. This CDR3 region has 15 residues. Trimming stripped 3 bases from V and 0 bases from J, with 7 bases between. Germline V gene data show CDR1 as SGDLS and CDR2 as YYNGEE. The CDR3 DNA sequence: TGTGCCAGCAGCGCACAGAGCTCTGGGGCCAACGTCCTGACTTTC. Its translation is CASSAQSSGANVLTF.